This TCR beta chain was obtained from a study of radiotherapy plus CTLA-4 blockade in lung cancer. Across the study: Disease control was present in around a third of patients, and objective responses in more than 15%. General study results and limits: Expansion of tumor-derived TCR clones was observed in blood after radiotherapy plus ipilimumab.

Sequencing was performed with immunoSEQ multiplex PCR; in TCRdb, only in-frame clones are kept and a portion is missing. This sample carries around 120,000 clones, about four fifths of them seen once, and the ten largest clones take approximately 5%. The germline CDR1 and CDR2 sequences are MNHNY and SVGAGI (reference sequence). CDR3 length equals 14 residues. V lost 5 bases and J lost 2, with 9 bases in between. Concerning this clone: No antigen is known for it.

The TCR was taken from a human donor with non-small cell lung cancer who had a partial response to radiotherapy plus ipilimumab. The specimen was peripheral blood, collected from a patient treated with radiotherapy plus ipilimumab. This chain uses TRBV6-6 with TRBJ2-2, with D tentatively TRBD1 (5 bases). This CDR3 is CASSDDSNTGELFF. CDR3 coding DNA: TGTGCCAGCAGTGACGACAGTAACACCGGGGAGCTGTTTTTT.